This section outlines one T cell receptor beta chain sequence together with its context. Its specific antigen is unknown. Within one base of it there is no much larger clone, and no base qualities were kept. V loses 0 bases, J loses 4 bases, and the germline ends lie 10 bases apart. CDR1 and CDR2 were assigned from the germline V gene as SGHRS and YFSETQ. Measured from the cysteine to the phenylalanine, the CDR3 is 14 residues long. Here the CDR3 DNA is all that survives: 42 bases in frame from base 1. Enrollment in ICON was initiated in the first half of 2016, and the last patient was enrolled in late 2018. From a subcohort of 76 patients, fresh tumor and matched uninvolved tissue were collected for in-depth immune analyses, including TCR sequencing. TCR sequencing was performed on DNA isolated from bulk tissue, without cell sorting. The immunoSEQ assay used for TCR sequencing gave the T-cell fraction in both tumor and uninvolved lung tissue. As for the authors' bioinformatics: For survival analysis, patients were split into high (upper tertile) and low (lower two tertiles) T-cell fraction groups and compared by log-rank test. A signed-rank test was used to test differences in T-cell fraction between paired tumor and uninvolved lung samples. The immuneACCESS repertoire file appears here via TCRdb, limited to in-frame rearrangements. These files lack a portion of the clones; in checked studies, under half of the deficit traces to unresolved V genes, and the cause of the others is not known. V, J and clone size were drawn from that table, and D and trimming were deduced from the DNA. Here the sample has around 15,000 clones; 69% occur a single time. 4.5% to 7.5% of the sample rests with the top ten.

This sample was taken from a study of tumor-infiltrating lymphocytes in localized non-small cell lung cancer (dated by TCRdb to the early 2020s). Some background on the complete study: Several histologies were represented in the cohort, which also included both smokers and never-smokers as well as patients whose samples were collected after neoadjuvant chemotherapy. Alongside flow cytometry, multiplex immunofluorescence, RNA-seq, exome sequencing and proteomics, TCR sequencing was applied to the same patients as one of several integrated assays. The overall ICON cohort comprised fewer than 170 surgical patients with localized non-small cell lung cancer whose tumors were resected. Resected tumor tissue and uninvolved lung tissue described as non-adjacent to the tumor were contributed by each patient, with both tissues obtained from the same patient. For 45 to 70 patients, immunoSEQ T-cell fraction was compared between paired tumor and uninvolved lung.

The study at large found these results: The TCR-derived T-cell fraction showed no difference between the flow cytometry-defined immunotypes IM1 (good prognosis) and IM2 (poor prognosis). In line with immunofluorescence CD3 counts, TCRbeta sequencing supported higher T cell infiltration in tumors compared with uninvolved lung tissue. Recurrence-free survival showed no association with tumor T-cell fraction from TCR sequencing (p = 0.61). Because different assays used different pieces of the same tissue, intratumor heterogeneity could not be separated from technical variation. Assay coverage varied across patients depending on available tissue quantity, so only a subset of the cohort had TCR sequencing.

The material sequenced was lung tumor tissue. The chain is assembled from TRBV5-1 and TRBJ1-1; TRBD1 is a weak D gene call, 5 bases matching. This sequence originates from a human donor with non-small cell lung cancer. The CDR3: CASSLEPGVTEAFF. Read as DNA, the sequence is TGCGCCAGCAGCTTGGAGCCGGGGGTCACTGAAGCTTTCTTT.